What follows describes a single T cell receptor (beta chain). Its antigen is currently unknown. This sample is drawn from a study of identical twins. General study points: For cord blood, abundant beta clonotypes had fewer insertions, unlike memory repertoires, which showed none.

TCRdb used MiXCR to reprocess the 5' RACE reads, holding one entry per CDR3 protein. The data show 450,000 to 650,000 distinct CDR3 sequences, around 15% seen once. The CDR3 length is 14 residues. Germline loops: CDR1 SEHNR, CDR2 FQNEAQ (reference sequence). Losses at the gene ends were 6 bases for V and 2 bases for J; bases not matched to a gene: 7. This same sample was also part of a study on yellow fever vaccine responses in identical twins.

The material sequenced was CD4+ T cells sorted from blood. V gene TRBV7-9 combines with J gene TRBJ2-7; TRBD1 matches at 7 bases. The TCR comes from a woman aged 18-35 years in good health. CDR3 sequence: CASSLDRMPYEQYV. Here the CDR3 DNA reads TGTGCCAGCAGTTTGGACAGGATGCCCTACGAGCAGTACGTC.